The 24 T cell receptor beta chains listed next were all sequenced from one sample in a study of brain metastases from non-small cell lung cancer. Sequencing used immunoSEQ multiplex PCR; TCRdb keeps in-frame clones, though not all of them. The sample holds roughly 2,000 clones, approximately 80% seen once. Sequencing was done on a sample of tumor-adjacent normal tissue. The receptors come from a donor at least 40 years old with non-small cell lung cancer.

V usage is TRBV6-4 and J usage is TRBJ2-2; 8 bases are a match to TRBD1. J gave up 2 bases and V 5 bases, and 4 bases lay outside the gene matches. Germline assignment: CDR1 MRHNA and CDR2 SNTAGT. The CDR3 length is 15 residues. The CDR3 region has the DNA TGTGCCAGCAGTTATACAGGGGGAAACACCGGGGAGCTGTTTTTT. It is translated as CASSYTGGNTGELFF.

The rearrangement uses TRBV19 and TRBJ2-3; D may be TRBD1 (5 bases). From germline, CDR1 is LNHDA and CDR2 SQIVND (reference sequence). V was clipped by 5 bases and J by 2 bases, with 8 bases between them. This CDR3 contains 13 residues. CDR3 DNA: TGTGCCAGTAGTTGGACAATCACAGATACGCAGTATTTT. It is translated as CASSWTITDTQYF.

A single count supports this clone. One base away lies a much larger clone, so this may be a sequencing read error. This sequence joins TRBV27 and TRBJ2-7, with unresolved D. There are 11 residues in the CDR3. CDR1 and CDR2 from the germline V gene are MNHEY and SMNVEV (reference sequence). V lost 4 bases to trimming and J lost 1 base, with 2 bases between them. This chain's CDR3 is CASSSSYEQYF. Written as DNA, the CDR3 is TGTGCCAGCAGTTCATCCTACGAGCAGTACTTC.

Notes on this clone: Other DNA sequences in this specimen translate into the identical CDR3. CDR3 protein: CVRSFLKRDSRMNTEAFF. The DNA for the CDR3 is TGTGTCAGAAGCTTCTTAAAGAGGGACAGCCGTATGAACACTGAAGCTTTTTTT. This chain joins TRBV7-5 and TRBJ1-1; the table's D call of TRBD1 was not tested on the DNA. TRBV7-5 is assigned pseudogene status. The CDR3 extends over 18 amino acids.

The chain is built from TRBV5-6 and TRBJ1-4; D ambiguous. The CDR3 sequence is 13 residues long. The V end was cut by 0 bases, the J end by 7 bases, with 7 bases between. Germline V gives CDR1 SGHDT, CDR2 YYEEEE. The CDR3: CASSLVQAEKLFF. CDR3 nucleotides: TGTGCCAGCAGCTTGGTCCAAGCTGAAAAACTGTTTTTT. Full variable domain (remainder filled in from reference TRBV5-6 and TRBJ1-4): DAGVTQSPTHLIKTRGQQVTLRCSPKSGHDTVSWYQQALGQGPQFIFQYYEEEERQRGNFPDRFSGHQFPNYSSELNVNALLLGDSALYLCASSLVQAEKLFFGSGTQLSVL.

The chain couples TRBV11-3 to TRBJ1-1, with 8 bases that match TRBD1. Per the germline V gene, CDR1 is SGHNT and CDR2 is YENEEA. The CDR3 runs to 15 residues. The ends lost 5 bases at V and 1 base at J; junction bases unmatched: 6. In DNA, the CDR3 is TGTGCCAGCAGCCCGGGGGGACAGGCGAACACTGAAGCTTTCTTT. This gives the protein CASSPGGQANTEAFF.

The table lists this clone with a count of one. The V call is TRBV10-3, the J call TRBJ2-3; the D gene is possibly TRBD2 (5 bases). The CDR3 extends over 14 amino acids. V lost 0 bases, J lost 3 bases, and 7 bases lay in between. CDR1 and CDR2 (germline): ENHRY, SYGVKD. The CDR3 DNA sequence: TGTGCCATCAGTGAGTCGGAGGAAACAGATACGCAGTATTTT. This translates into CAISESEETDTQYF.

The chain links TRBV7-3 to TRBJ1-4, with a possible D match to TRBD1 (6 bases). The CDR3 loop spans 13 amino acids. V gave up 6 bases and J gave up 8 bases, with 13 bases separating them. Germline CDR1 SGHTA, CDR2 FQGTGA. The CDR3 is CASRAGAGEKLFF. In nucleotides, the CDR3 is TGTGCCAGCAGAGCAGGGGCTGGGGAAAAACTGTTTTTT.

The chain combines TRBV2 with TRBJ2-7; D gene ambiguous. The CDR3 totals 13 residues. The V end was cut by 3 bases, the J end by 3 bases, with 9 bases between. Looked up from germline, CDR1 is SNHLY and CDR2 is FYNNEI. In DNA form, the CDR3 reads TGTGCCAGCAGTGATGGCGGATACTACGAGCAGTACTTC. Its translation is CASSDGGYYEQYF. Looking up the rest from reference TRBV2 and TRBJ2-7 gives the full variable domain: EPEVTQTPSHQVTQMGQEVILRCVPISNHLYFYWYRQILGQKVEFLVSFYNNEISEKSEIFDDQFSVERPDGSNFTLKIRSTKLEDSAMYFCASSDGGYYEQYFGPGTRLTVT.

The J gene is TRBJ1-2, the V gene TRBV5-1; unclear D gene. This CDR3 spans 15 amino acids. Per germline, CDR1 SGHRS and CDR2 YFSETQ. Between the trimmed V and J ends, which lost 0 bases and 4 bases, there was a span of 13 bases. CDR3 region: CASSLGSASSYGYTF. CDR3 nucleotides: TGCGCCAGCAGCTTGGGTAGCGCCTCTTCCTATGGCTACACCTTC.

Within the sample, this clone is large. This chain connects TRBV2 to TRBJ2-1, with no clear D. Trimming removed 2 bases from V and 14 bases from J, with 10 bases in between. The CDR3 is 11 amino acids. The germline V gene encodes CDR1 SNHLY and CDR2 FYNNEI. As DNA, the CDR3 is TGTGCCAGCAGTGAAACGTATGATGAGTTCTTC. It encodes CASSETYDEFF.

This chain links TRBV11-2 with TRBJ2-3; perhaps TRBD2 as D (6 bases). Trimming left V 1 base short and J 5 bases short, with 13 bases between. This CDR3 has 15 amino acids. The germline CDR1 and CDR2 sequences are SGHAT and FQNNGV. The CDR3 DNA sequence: TGTGCCAGCAGCTTAGTGCGGGGTGGGTTAGATACGCAGTATTTT. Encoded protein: CASSLVRGGLDTQYF.

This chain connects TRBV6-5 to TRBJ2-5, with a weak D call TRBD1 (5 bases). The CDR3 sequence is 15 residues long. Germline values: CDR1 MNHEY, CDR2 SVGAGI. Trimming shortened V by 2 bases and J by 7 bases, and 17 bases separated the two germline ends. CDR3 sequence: CASSYNGLGPGTQYF. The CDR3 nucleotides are TGTGCCAGCAGTTACAATGGGCTGGGGCCAGGGACCCAGTACTTC.

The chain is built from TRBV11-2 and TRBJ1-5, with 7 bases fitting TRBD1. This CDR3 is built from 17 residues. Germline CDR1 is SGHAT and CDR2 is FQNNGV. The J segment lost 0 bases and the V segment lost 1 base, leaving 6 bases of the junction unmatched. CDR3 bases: TGTGCCAGCAGCTTAGTCGGGACAGCCCTTAGCAATCAGCCCCAGCATTTT. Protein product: CASSLVGTALSNQPQHF.

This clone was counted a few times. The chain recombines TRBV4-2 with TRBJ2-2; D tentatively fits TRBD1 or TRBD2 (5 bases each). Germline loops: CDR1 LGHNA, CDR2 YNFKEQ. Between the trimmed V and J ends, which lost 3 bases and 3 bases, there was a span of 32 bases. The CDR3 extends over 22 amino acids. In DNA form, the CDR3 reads TGTGCCAGCAGCCAGAGGGCTCCCGGAGTAGGGGATATAGGTAGGGACACCGGGGAGCTGTTTTTT. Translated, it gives CASSQRAPGVGDIGRDTGELFF.

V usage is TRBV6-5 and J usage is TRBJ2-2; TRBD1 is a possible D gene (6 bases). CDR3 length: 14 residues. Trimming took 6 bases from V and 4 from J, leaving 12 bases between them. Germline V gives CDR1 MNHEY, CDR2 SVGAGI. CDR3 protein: CASRLAGATGELFF. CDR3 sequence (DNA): TGTGCCAGCAGGTTGGCAGGGGCCACCGGGGAGCTGTTTTTT.

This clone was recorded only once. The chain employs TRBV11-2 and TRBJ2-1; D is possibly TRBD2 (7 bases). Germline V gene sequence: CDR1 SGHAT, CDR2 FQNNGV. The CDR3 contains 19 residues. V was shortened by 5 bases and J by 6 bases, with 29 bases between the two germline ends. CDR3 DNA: TGTGCCAGCAGCCCACTCTTTGGGGGGGCGCGATTCGGTAGCAATGAGCAGTTCTTC. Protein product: CASSPLFGGARFGSNEQFF. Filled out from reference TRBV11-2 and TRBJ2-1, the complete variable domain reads EAGVAQSPRYKIIEKRQSVAFWCNPISGHATLYWYQQILGQGPKLLIQFQNNGVVDDSQLPKDRFSAERLKGVDSTLKIQPAKLEDSAVYLCASSPLFGGARFGSNEQFFGPGTRLTVL.

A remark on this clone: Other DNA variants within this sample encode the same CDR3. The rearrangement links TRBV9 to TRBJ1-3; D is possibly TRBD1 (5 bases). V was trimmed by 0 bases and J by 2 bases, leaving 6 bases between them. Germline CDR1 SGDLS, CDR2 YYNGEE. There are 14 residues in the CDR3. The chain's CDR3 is CASSVGRAGNTIYF. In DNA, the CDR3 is TGTGCCAGCAGCGTAGGCAGGGCTGGAAACACCATATATTTT. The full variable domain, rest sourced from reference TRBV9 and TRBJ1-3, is DSGVTQTPKHLITATGQRVTLRCSPRSGDLSVYWYQQSLDQGLQFLIQYYNGEERAKGNILERFSAQQFPDLHSELNLSSLELGDSALYFCASSVGRAGNTIYFGEGSWLTVV.

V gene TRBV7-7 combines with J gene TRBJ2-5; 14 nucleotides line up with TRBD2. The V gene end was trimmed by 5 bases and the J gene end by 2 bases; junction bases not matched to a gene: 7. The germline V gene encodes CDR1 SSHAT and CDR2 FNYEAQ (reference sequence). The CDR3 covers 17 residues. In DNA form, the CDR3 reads TGTGCCAGCAGCCGGGGACTAGCGGGAGCGCGACAAGAGACCCAGTACTTC. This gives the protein CASSRGLAGARQETQYF.

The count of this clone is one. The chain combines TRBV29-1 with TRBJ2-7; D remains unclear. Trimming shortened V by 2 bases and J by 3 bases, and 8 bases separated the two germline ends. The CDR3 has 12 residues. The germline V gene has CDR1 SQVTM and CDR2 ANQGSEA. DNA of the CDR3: TGCAGCGTTGAAACGGAAGTCTACGAGCAGTACTTC. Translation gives CSVETEVYEQYF.

The CDR3 protein is CASSLSVSPDTQYF. The DNA of the CDR3 is TGTGCCAGCAGCTTAAGTGTTAGTCCAGATACGCAGTATTTT. This chain uses TRBV7-3 with TRBJ2-3; D ambiguous. The germline V and J ends were trimmed by 1 base and 4 bases, with 9 bases remaining between them. Germline V gives CDR1 SGHTA, CDR2 FQGTGA. The CDR3 is made up of 14 amino acids.

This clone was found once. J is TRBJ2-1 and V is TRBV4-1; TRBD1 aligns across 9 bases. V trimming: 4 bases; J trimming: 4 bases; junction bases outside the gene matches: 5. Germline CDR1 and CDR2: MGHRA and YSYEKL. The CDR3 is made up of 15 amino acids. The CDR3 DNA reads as TGCGCCAGCAGCCTCACAGGGGGCTATTACAATGAGCAGTTCTTC. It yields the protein CASSLTGGYYNEQFF.

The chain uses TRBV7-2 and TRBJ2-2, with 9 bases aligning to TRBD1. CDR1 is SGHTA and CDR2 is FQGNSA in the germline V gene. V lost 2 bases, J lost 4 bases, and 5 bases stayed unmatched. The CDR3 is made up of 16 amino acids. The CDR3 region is CASSLYRGRITGELFF. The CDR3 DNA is TGTGCCAGCAGCTTATACAGGGGGCGCATCACCGGGGAGCTGTTTTTT.

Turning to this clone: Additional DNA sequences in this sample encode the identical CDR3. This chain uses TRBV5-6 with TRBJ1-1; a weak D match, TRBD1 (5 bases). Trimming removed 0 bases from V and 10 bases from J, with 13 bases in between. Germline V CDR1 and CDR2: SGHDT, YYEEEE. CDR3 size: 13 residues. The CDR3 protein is CASSLVAGEVAFF. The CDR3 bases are TGTGCCAGCAGCTTGGTGGCGGGGGAAGTAGCTTTCTTT.